This TCR beta chain derives from a study of CD8 T cells in ankylosing spondylitis. Study-wide results and limits: Apparently characteristic of ankylosing spondylitis blood was a TCR beta motif (fewer than ten highly homologous variants). Past studies reported some motif variants in reactive arthritis synovial fluid and blood.

Comment on this clonotype: Its antigen is as yet unknown.

CDR3 length: 14 residues. CDR1 is MDHEN, CDR2 SYDVKM, per germline. V shed 2 bases and J shed 1 base, with 9 bases lying between them. TCRdb re-called the 5' RACE reads through MiXCR, storing one row per CDR3 protein. The sample includes tens of thousands of distinct CDR3 sequences, roughly 8.5% of them seen just once. This chain joins TRBV28 and TRBJ2-7; D is ambiguous. Sequencing input: blood, either unsorted or a sorted T cell fraction (not recorded which). This TCR came from a male donor with ankylosing spondylitis. The CDR3 region has the DNA TGTGCCAGCAGTTTAGTTGGCCGGTCCTACGAGCAGTACTTC. Translation: CASSLVGRSYEQYF.